This passage covers 21 T cell receptor beta chains from one sample sequenced in a study of Ad26.COV2.S vaccination and SARS-CoV-2 variants. Sequencing was performed with immunoSEQ multiplex PCR; in TCRdb, only in-frame clones are kept and a portion is missing. Of about 400,000 clones in the sample, about 88% were seen once. Stated treatment: approximately 18 received Ad26.COV2.S at low or high dose, single or two shots; roughly 5 received placebo; per-sample allocation not given. The investigators took samples on day 63 after the first vaccine or placebo injection. Material: peripheral blood, obtained in a trial of Ad26.COV2.S vaccine versus placebo. The receptor set was obtained from a person between 18 and 65 years old who received the Ad26.COV2.S COVID-19 vaccine or a placebo.

This chain uses TRBV19 with TRBJ1-6; D uncertain. The germline V and J ends were trimmed by 3 bases and 5 bases, with 20 bases remaining between them. The CDR3 has 18 amino acids. Germline V gene data show CDR1 as LNHDA and CDR2 as SQIVND (reference sequence). Here the CDR3 DNA reads TGTGCCAGTAGTATTGTGAGAACATCCGAATGGGATAATTCACCCCTCCACTTT. This encodes CASSIVRTSEWDNSPLHF.

This CDR3 reads CVRSPPGQTNEQFF. The CDR3, as DNA: TGTGTCAGAAGCCCCCCAGGACAGACCAATGAGCAGTTCTTC. The chain joins TRBV7-5 to TRBJ2-1; the DNA was not compared with TRBD1, the D call given in the table. TRBV7-5 corresponds to a pseudogene. The CDR3 extends over 14 amino acids.

V usage is TRBV27 and J usage is TRBJ1-5; a possible D gene is TRBD1 (5 bases). CDR1 is MNHEY, CDR2 SMNVEV, per germline (reference sequence). CDR3 size: 15 residues. V gave up 0 bases and J gave up 3 bases, with 9 bases separating them. DNA for the CDR3: TGTGCCAGCAGTTTATCTTCAGGGTCCAATCAGCCCCAGCATTTT. Translated, it gives CASSLSSGSNQPQHF.

The CDR3 protein is CASSPGDRGRQPQHF. CDR3 DNA: TGTGCCAGCAGTCCTGGGGACAGGGGGCGCCAGCCCCAGCATTTT. This chain joins TRBV28 and TRBJ1-5; TRBD1 aligns across 12 bases. CDR3 length equals 15 residues. Looked up from germline, CDR1 is MDHEN and CDR2 is SYDVKM. Trimming removed 5 bases from V and 7 bases from J; junction bases left unmatched: 6.

V and J are TRBV11-2 and TRBJ2-5, with 9 bases aligning to TRBD2. Germline V gene lookup returns CDR1 SGHAT and CDR2 FQNNGV. CDR3 length: 15 residues. V lost 7 bases, J lost 2 bases, and 8 bases stayed unmatched. CDR3 nucleotides: TGTGCCAGCAATCGGGGCGGGAGGGGGCAAGAGACCCAGTACTTC. Protein: CASNRGGRGQETQYF.

The chain is built from TRBV4-1 and TRBJ1-3; TRBD1 matches at 7 bases. This CDR3 has 18 residues. The ends lost 1 base at V and 4 bases at J; junction bases unmatched: 13. CDR1 is MGHRA and CDR2 is YSYEKL in the germline V gene. CDR3 region: CASSQVGRRGGRGNTIYF. The CDR3 DNA reads as TGCGCCAGCAGCCAAGTGGGGAGAAGAGGGGGCCGCGGAAACACCATATATTTT.

The chain uses TRBV29-1 and TRBJ1-6; the match to TRBD1 covers 7 bases. Trimming cost V 3 bases and J 7 bases; bases outside gene matches: 3. Germline V gene data show CDR1 as SQVTM and CDR2 as ANQGSEA. This CDR3 spans 13 amino acids. The CDR3 DNA follows: TGCAGCGTTGAGATAGGGGGCAATTCACCCCTCCACTTT. It codes for CSVEIGGNSPLHF.

The table lists this clone with a few counts. The chain has TRBV6-5 and TRBJ2-1; TRBD2 matches 8 bases. CDR3 size: 14 residues. V shed 6 bases, J shed 2 bases, and the junction held 3 bases outside the gene matches. The germline V gene has CDR1 MNHEY and CDR2 SVGAGI. CDR3 in amino acids: CASRPGLAYNEQFF. CDR3 DNA: TGTGCCAGCAGGCCGGGACTAGCCTACAATGAGCAGTTCTTC.

This rearrangement joins TRBV5-4 to TRBJ1-1; D is perhaps TRBD1 (5 bases). The germline V gene encodes CDR1 SGHNT and CDR2 YYREEE (reference sequence). V shed 0 bases and J shed 1 base, with 13 bases lying between them. The CDR3 sequence is 16 residues long. The DNA for the CDR3 is TGTGCCAGCAGCTTGGGGCCGGGGAGGGGGAACACTGAAGCTTTCTTT. This encodes CASSLGPGRGNTEAFF.

The V call is TRBV6-1, the J call TRBJ2-3, with D uncertain. Germline CDR1 and CDR2: MNHNS and SASEGT. This CDR3 is built from 15 residues. V was trimmed by 2 bases and J by 2 bases, leaving 11 bases between them. The CDR3, as DNA: TGTGCCAGCAGTGAAAAGGGCAGTTTCACAGATACGCAGTATTTT. Its translation: CASSEKGSFTDTQYF.

The chain combines TRBV13 with TRBJ2-7; D unresolved. CDR1 PRHDT and CDR2 FYEKMQ come from the germline V gene (reference sequence). The CDR3 is 13 amino acids. Trimming stripped 4 bases from V and 4 bases from J, with 11 bases between. The CDR3 DNA sequence: TGTGCCAGCAGCTCCTCACCCAGGTACGAGCAGTACTTC. It codes for CASSSSPRYEQYF. Variable domain in full (rest from reference TRBV13 and TRBJ2-7): AAGVIQSPRHLIKEKRETATLKCYPIPRHDTVYWYQQGPGQDPQFLISFYEKMQSDKGSIPDRFSAQQFSDYHSELNMSSLELGDSALYFCASSSSPRYEQYFGPGTRLTVT.

The J gene is TRBJ2-2, the V gene TRBV5-5, with 12 bases identical to TRBD2. The length of the CDR3 is 18 residues. With 3 bases clipped from V and 0 bases from J, the junction kept 6 bases outside the gene matches. The germline V gene encodes CDR1 SGHKS and CDR2 YYEKEE (reference sequence). The CDR3 nucleotides read TGTGCCAGCAGCTCCCGACTAGCGGGAGAAGCGAACACCGGGGAGCTGTTTTTT. Encoded protein: CASSSRLAGEANTGELFF.

The chain links TRBV5-1 to TRBJ2-2; D is ambiguous. Germline V gene lookup returns CDR1 SGHRS and CDR2 YFSETQ. V was clipped by 5 bases and J by 0 bases, with 11 bases between them. The CDR3 length is 15 residues. The DNA for the CDR3 is TGCGCCAGCAGGAGTACGGCTTCGAACACCGGGGAGCTGTTTTTT. The encoded protein is CASRSTASNTGELFF.

V gene TRBV4-2 combines with J gene TRBJ1-2; D is possibly TRBD1 (6 bases). Trimming cost V 5 bases and J 3 bases, with 16 bases left between them. The germline V gene has CDR1 LGHNA and CDR2 YNFKEQ. The CDR3 extends over 15 amino acids. CDR3 residues: CASSTRQGIYYGYTF. The CDR3 bases are TGTGCCAGCAGCACCCGCCAGGGGATTTACTATGGCTACACCTTC.

CDR3 DNA: TGTGCCAGCAGTGACGGGAGGGCCAGCACAGATACGCAGTATTTT. Residues: CASSDGRASTDTQYF. The V call is TRBV6-4, the J call TRBJ2-3, with 7 bases matching TRBD2. CDR1 MRHNA and CDR2 SNTAGT come from the germline V gene. V shed 2 bases, J shed 0 bases, and the junction held 2 bases outside the gene matches. This CDR3 region has 15 residues.

The chain combines TRBV10-1 with TRBJ1-4; 7 bases line up with TRBD1. The length of the CDR3 is 13 residues. CDR1 and CDR2 (germline): WNHNN, SYGVQD (reference sequence). V lost 4 bases and J lost 10; bases outside the gene matches: 6. The chain's CDR3 is CASSGDPGGKLFF. The CDR3 nucleotides are TGCGCCAGCAGTGGAGATCCAGGGGGAAAACTGTTTTTT.

The chain uses TRBV5-4 and TRBJ2-2; the D call may be TRBD1 or TRBD2 (5 bases each). Trimming took off 4 bases at V and 4 bases at J, with 14 bases between the two ends. Germline CDR1 and CDR2: SGHNT and YYREEE (reference sequence). The CDR3 has 15 residues. CDR3 sequence: CASSLTVRGTGELFF. As DNA, the CDR3 is TGTGCCAGCAGCCTGACAGTGAGGGGCACCGGGGAGCTGTTTTTT.

The sample holds a few counts of this clone. V gene TRBV5-1 combines with J gene TRBJ2-7; 10 nucleotides agree with TRBD2. The CDR3 has 16 residues. J was trimmed by 5 bases and V by 3 bases; bases with no gene match: 11. Germline CDR1 reads SGHRS; CDR2 reads YFSETQ. The CDR3 DNA sequence: TGCGCCAGCAGCTGGGGGTCTAGCGGGAGAAGGAACGAGCAGTACTTC. Translation: CASSWGSSGRRNEQYF.

This clone appeared a few times. The rearrangement joins TRBV27 to TRBJ2-7; D is unresolved. The V gene's germline CDR1 is MNHEY and CDR2 SMNVEV (reference sequence). The germline V and J ends were trimmed by 6 bases and 5 bases, with 11 bases remaining between them. There are 12 residues in the CDR3. The CDR3 coding sequence is TGTGCCAGCAGCACCCGCCTCCACGAGCAGTACTTC. This translates into CASSTRLHEQYF.

The J gene is TRBJ2-3, the V gene TRBV11-3, with D hard to call. V lost 3 bases, J lost 2 bases, and 6 bases lay in between. Germline CDR1 is SGHNT and CDR2 is YENEEA. This CDR3 is built from 13 residues. The CDR3 reads CASSFVPTDTQYF. The DNA for the CDR3 is TGTGCCAGCAGCTTCGTACCCACAGATACGCAGTATTTT.

The chain links TRBV24-1 to TRBJ1-5; TRBD1 matches at 12 bases. CDR1 is KGHDR and CDR2 is SFDVKD in the germline V gene. The CDR3 has 16 amino acids. V lost 4 bases to trimming and J lost 7 bases; unmatched junction nucleotides: 7. DNA for the CDR3: TGTGCCACCAGTGACCCTGGGACAGGGGGCTTACAGCCCCAGCATTTT. Encoded protein: CATSDPGTGGLQPQHF.